This T cell receptor beta chain was retrieved from a study of T-cell memory formation after mild COVID-19. About the study: There were largely donor-specific TCR clusters. Study-wide results and limits: Contracting clones from day 15 to 85 showed balanced CD4/CD8; later expanders favored CD4+.

MiXCR, applied by TCRdb to the 5' RACE reads, yields one record per CDR3 protein. The data contain around 310,000 distinct CDR3 sequences, over 11% of them singletons. There are a few counts of this clonotype. Its antigen is not identified. Trimming removed 8 bases from V and 3 bases from J, with 5 bases in between. This CDR3 is 12 amino acids long. The receptor was derived from a man aged 18 to 29 who had mild COVID-19 (a few samples of this study predate the infection). Cell type and time point are not known. This rearrangement joins TRBV12-3 or TRBV12-4 to TRBJ2-6; the D is unclear. The material sequenced was PBMCs or a T cell subset sorted from them (not recorded which). The chain's CDR3 is CASDGGANVLTF. The CDR3 nucleotides read TGTGCCAGCGACGGTGGGGCCAACGTCCTGACTTTC.